This TCR beta chain was identified in a study of shared clonotypes between healthy human individuals. Study details: Researchers assigned three CD4 naive, three CD4 memory, two CD8 naive and one CD8 memory plate to each donor. Points from the study as a whole: With a handful of donors compared, approximately 5.5% of naive CD4 clonotypes were shared.

CDR3 length: 16 residues. The germline V gene has CDR1 MDHEN and CDR2 SYDVKM. V dropped 2 bases and J dropped 2 bases, with 16 bases sitting between them. Into CD45RA+ naive and CD45RA-negative memory subsets, the CD4+ cells were split. A word on this clone: Its antigen remains unidentified.

The method was immunoSEQ multiplex PCR; TCRdb's version includes in-frame clones alone and lacks a portion of them. The sample has millions of clones, 85% to 95% seen once. The chain links TRBV28 to TRBJ2-7; D not resolved. The clonotype comes from a man between 18 and 35 years old in good health. Sequencing was done on a sample of naive CD4+ T cells sorted from blood. The subset is: CD45RA+ positively selected. The CDR3 here is CASSLGTWGTPYEQYF. The CDR3 coding sequence is TGTGCCAGCAGTTTAGGAACGTGGGGTACACCCTACGAGCAGTACTTC.